The 26 T cell receptor beta chains presented below share a single source sample, sequenced in a study of T cell changes during pregnancy in multiple sclerosis. TCRdb's copy holds only in-frame clones and misses some; the assay was immunoSEQ multiplex PCR. The sample has about 72,000 clones, 91% seen once. The sequenced sample was peripheral blood, obtained in the third trimester of pregnancy. These receptor sequences come from a female donor in good health, enrolled as a control in a pregnancy study.

V gene TRBV28 combines with J gene TRBJ1-4, with 9 bases lining up with TRBD1. The germline V gene encodes CDR1 MDHEN and CDR2 SYDVKM. V lost 7 bases, J lost 12 bases, and 12 bases stayed unmatched. The CDR3 runs to 14 residues. The CDR3, as DNA: TGTGCCAGCATGGTGGGACAGGGCCTTGGGGAACTGTTTTTT. Amino acid sequence: CASMVGQGLGELFF. Full variable domain (rest looked up from reference TRBV28 and TRBJ1-4): DVKVTQSSRYLVKRTGEKVFLECVQDMDHENMFWYRQDPGLGLRLIYFSYDVKMKEKGDIPEGYSVSREKKERFSLILESASTNQTSMYLCASMVGQGLGELFFGSGTQLSVL.

This clone appeared a single time. The gene calls are TRBV7-2 and TRBJ2-5; 8 bases agree with TRBD2. The CDR3 length is 15 residues. The germline V gene has CDR1 SGHTA and CDR2 FQGNSA. The J segment lost 4 bases and the V segment lost 2 bases, leaving 6 bases of the junction unmatched. CDR3 sequence (DNA): TGTGCCAGCAGCTTAAGTAGCGGGGTTTCAGAGACCCAGTACTTC. Translating gives CASSLSSGVSETQYF.

The chain is built from TRBV15 and TRBJ2-1; a weak D match, TRBD2 (7 bases). CDR1 and CDR2 from the germline V gene are LNHNV and YYDKDF (reference sequence). The CDR3 is 15 amino acids. Trimming removed 1 base from V and 5 bases from J, with 12 bases in between. The CDR3 DNA follows: TGTGCCACCAGCAGAGCCGGGGGGCTAAACAATGAGCAGTTCTTC. It specifies CATSRAGGLNNEQFF.

The CDR3 DNA reads as TGCGCCAGCAGCCCTGGACATGTGAACACTGAAGCTTTCTTT. Protein sequence: CASSPGHVNTEAFF. The rearrangement joins TRBV5-1 to TRBJ1-1; tentative D call: TRBD1 (5 bases). This CDR3 is 14 amino acids long. V dropped 4 bases and J dropped 0 bases, with 10 bases sitting between them. The germline V gene has CDR1 SGHRS and CDR2 YFSETQ.

The V gene is TRBV2, the J gene TRBJ2-7; D might be TRBD2 (7 bases). Between the trimmed V and J ends, which lost 3 bases and 3 bases, there was a span of 12 bases. The CDR3 is made up of 14 amino acids. Germline CDR1 reads SNHLY; CDR2 reads FYNNEI. As DNA, the CDR3 is TGTGCCAGCAGTGATAAGGGAGGGGGCTACGAGCAGTACTTC. This encodes CASSDKGGGYEQYF.

The chain carries TRBV6-5 and TRBJ1-5; a weak D match, TRBD1 (6 bases). Trimming took 6 bases from V and 0 from J, leaving 12 bases between them. This CDR3 is 15 amino acids long. CDR1 and CDR2 (germline): MNHEY, SVGAGI. The CDR3: CASRMGTHSNQPQHF. CDR3 DNA: TGTGCCAGCAGGATGGGGACACATAGCAATCAGCCCCAGCATTTT.

The chain links TRBV18 to TRBJ1-4, with 7 positions matching TRBD1. V dropped 4 bases and J dropped 8; count of bases not matched to a gene: 10. The length of the CDR3 is 15 residues. The germline V gene encodes CDR1 KGHSH and CDR2 LQKENI. CDR3 coding DNA: TGTGCCAGCTCACTGGGTGACAGGGTTAAAGAAAAACTGTTTTTT. Amino acids: CASSLGDRVKEKLFF.

The chain couples TRBV7-9 to TRBJ1-4; D remains unclear. V lost 7 bases, J lost 3 bases, and 15 bases lay in between. The CDR3 consists of 15 residues. Germline V gene sequence: CDR1 SEHNR, CDR2 FQNEAQ (reference sequence). The CDR3, as DNA: TGTGCCAGCACTGGTACCGGCCAGGCTAATGAAAAACTGTTTTTT. It codes for CASTGTGQANEKLFF.

V gene TRBV6-6 combines with J gene TRBJ2-7, with D uncertain. Trimming left V 8 bases short and J 2 bases short, with 10 bases between. Germline V gene lookup returns CDR1 MNHNY and CDR2 SVGAGI (reference sequence). The CDR3 has 12 residues. For the CDR3, the DNA is TGTGCCAGCCTAGACCTCGCCTACGAGCAGTACTTC. Protein sequence: CASLDLAYEQYF.

V usage is TRBV2 and J usage is TRBJ2-2; TRBD2 aligns across 9 bases. Germline lookup yields CDR1 SNHLY and CDR2 FYNNEI. The CDR3 runs 14 residues. V trimming: 7 bases; J trimming: 6 bases; junction bases outside the gene matches: 6. CDR3 bases: TGTGCCAGCAAAAGCGGGGGGTTGGCCGGGGAGCTGTTTTTT. It is translated as CASKSGGLAGELFF.

The chain joins TRBV19 to TRBJ1-5; D not certain. Germline CDR1 reads LNHDA; CDR2 reads SQIVND (reference sequence). Trimming took off 8 bases at V and 1 base at J, with 6 bases between the two ends. The CDR3 has 12 amino acids. CDR3 sequence: CASWESNQPQHF. CDR3 DNA: TGTGCCAGTTGGGAGAGCAATCAGCCCCAGCATTTT.

The rearrangement joins TRBV27 to TRBJ2-7; weak D call: TRBD2 (5 bases). Trimming removed 6 bases at V and 2 bases at J, with 8 bases between. CDR1 and CDR2 from the germline V gene are MNHEY and SMNVEV (reference sequence). This CDR3 has 12 amino acids. The CDR3: CASRSGTYEQYF. The CDR3 coding sequence is TGTGCCAGCAGGTCGGGGACCTACGAGCAGTACTTC.

The chain is built from TRBV5-5 and TRBJ1-1; TRBD1 matches 7 bases. CDR1 is SGHKS and CDR2 is YYEKEE in the germline V gene (reference sequence). This CDR3 has 13 amino acids. V trimming: 1 base; J trimming: 3 bases; junction bases outside the gene matches: 0. The CDR3 region is CASSLQGDTEAFF. CDR3 sequence (DNA): TGTGCCAGCAGCTTGCAGGGGGACACTGAAGCTTTCTTT.

This clone was observed a single time. The V gene is TRBV5-1, the J gene TRBJ1-6; 8 bases map to TRBD1. V lost 5 bases to trimming and J lost 8 bases; unmatched junction nucleotides: 9. CDR1 and CDR2 from the germline V gene are SGHRS and YFSETQ. The CDR3 has 15 residues. The CDR3 bases are TGCGCCAGCAGTTTACCCGGGACAGGAGATTCACCCCTCCACTTT. The encoded protein is CASSLPGTGDSPLHF.

This clone appeared once. The CDR3: CASSLVPAGELFF. The CDR3 DNA reads as TGTGCCAGCAGCTTAGTGCCGGCCGGGGAGCTGTTTTTT. J is TRBJ2-2 and V is TRBV7-2; D gene ambiguous. The ends were cut back, 1 base at V and 6 bases at J, with 6 bases in the middle. Germline values: CDR1 SGHTA, CDR2 FQGNSA. The CDR3 length is 13 residues. The full variable domain, rest sourced from reference TRBV7-2 and TRBJ2-2, is GAGVSQSPSNKVTEKGKDVELRCDPISGHTALYWYRQSLGQGLEFLIYFQGNSAPDKSGLPSDRFSAERTGGSVSTLTIQRTQQEDSAVYLCASSLVPAGELFFGEGSRLTVL.

This sequence joins TRBV18 and TRBJ2-1, with a possible D match to TRBD1 (6 bases). The germline V and J ends were trimmed by 6 bases and 12 bases, with 24 bases remaining between them. The CDR3 is made up of 15 amino acids. The germline V gene encodes CDR1 KGHSH and CDR2 LQKENI. The CDR3 bases are TGTGCCAGCTCCCGGGAAACCGGACAGAATCTTCGGCAGTTCTTC. Protein product: CASSRETGQNLRQFF.

This chain joins TRBV4-1 and TRBJ1-2, with a weak D call TRBD1 (6 bases). Trimming stripped 2 bases from V and 4 bases from J, with 14 bases between. In germline, CDR1 is MGHRA, CDR2 YSYEKL. CDR3 length: 15 amino acids. The DNA for the CDR3 is TGCGCCAGCAGCCAAACGACAGGCGGTATCTATGGCTACACCTTC. Amino acids: CASSQTTGGIYGYTF.

The chain recombines TRBV28 with TRBJ2-1; 11 bases map to TRBD2. The V and J ends lost 6 bases and 5 bases, in that order; junction bases with no gene match: 9. Germline values: CDR1 MDHEN, CDR2 SYDVKM. This CDR3 region has 16 residues. CDR3 nucleotides: TGTGCCAGCAGGATTCTCGGGACTAGCGGAGACAATGAGCAGTTCTTC. It translates to CASRILGTSGDNEQFF.

The genes are TRBV2 and TRBJ1-3; a weak D match, TRBD1 (6 bases). Looked up from germline, CDR1 is SNHLY and CDR2 is FYNNEI. CDR3 length: 15 residues. The V and J ends lost 4 bases and 1 base respectively, with 11 bases between them. CDR3 in DNA: TGTGCCAGCAGTGTACAGGGAAATTCTGGAAACACCATATATTTT. Its translation: CASSVQGNSGNTIYF. The complete variable domain, with remaining parts taken from reference TRBV2 and TRBJ1-3, reads EPEVTQTPSHQVTQMGQEVILRCVPISNHLYFYWYRQILGQKVEFLVSFYNNEISEKSEIFDDQFSVERPDGSNFTLKIRSTKLEDSAMYFCASSVQGNSGNTIYFGEGSWLTVV.

The J gene is TRBJ1-1, the V gene TRBV7-2, with D tentatively TRBD1 (5 bases). V lost 7 bases and J 6 bases, leaving 9 bases between the germline ends. The CDR3 is made up of 11 amino acids. Germline V CDR1 and CDR2: SGHTA, FQGNSA. CDR3 in DNA: TGTGCCAGCACCCGGGGGGCTGAAGCTTTCTTT. It yields the protein CASTRGAEAFF.

The chain has TRBV18 and TRBJ2-7; no firm D call. Looked up from germline, CDR1 is KGHSH and CDR2 is LQKENI. Trimming pared 0 bases from V and 4 bases from J, leaving 16 bases between. This CDR3 contains 16 residues. The CDR3 loop reads CASSPPATHALYEQYF. CDR3 sequence (DNA): TGTGCCAGCTCACCACCCGCTACCCACGCCCTTTACGAGCAGTACTTC. The full variable domain, in which reference TRBV18 and TRBJ2-7 provide the parts outside the CDR3, is NAGVMQNPRHLVRRRGQEARLRCSPMKGHSHVYWYRQLPEEGLKFMVYLQKENIIDESGMPKERFSAEFPKEGPSILRIQQVVRGDSAAYFCASSPPATHALYEQYFGPGTRLTVT.

This chain joins TRBV30 and TRBJ2-5; TRBD1 agrees at 11 bases. V lost 4 bases and J lost 5; bases outside the gene matches: 9. This CDR3 is built from 15 residues. Germline values: CDR1 GTSNPN, CDR2 SVGIG (reference sequence). CDR3 bases: TGTGCCTGGATTCCCCGGACAGGGGGCAAGGAGACCCAGTACTTC. Amino acids: CAWIPRTGGKETQYF.

V is TRBV5-6 and J is TRBJ2-7; D may be TRBD1 (5 bases). Trimming pared 5 bases from V and 2 bases from J, leaving 14 bases between. Germline V lookup: CDR1 SGHDT, CDR2 YYEEEE. The CDR3 contains 14 residues. This chain's CDR3 is CASRSRTRPYEQYF. DNA of the CDR3: TGTGCCAGCAGAAGTCGGACACGCCCCTACGAGCAGTACTTC.

The J gene is TRBJ1-5, the V gene TRBV6-4; no clear D gene. The CDR3 totals 15 residues. CDR1 and CDR2 from the germline V gene are MRHNA and SNTAGT. Trimming removed 6 bases from V and 0 bases from J, with 12 bases in between. The CDR3: CASRDRAYSNQPQHF. The CDR3 DNA is TGTGCCAGCAGGGACCGAGCGTATAGCAATCAGCCCCAGCATTTT.

The V and J genes are TRBV6-4 and TRBJ1-2; D ambiguous. Germline CDR1 and CDR2: MRHNA and SNTAGT. Trimming removed 0 bases from V and 8 bases from J, with 16 bases in between. The CDR3 length is 15 residues. CDR3: CASSDSRRPPGGYTF. CDR3 DNA: TGTGCCAGCAGTGACTCGAGACGGCCCCCGGGGGGCTACACCTTC.

Only one count was recorded for this clone. The chain employs TRBV7-9 and TRBJ1-1, with 7 bases matching TRBD1. Germline loops: CDR1 SEHNR, CDR2 FQNEAQ (reference sequence). This CDR3 contains 19 residues. V lost 1 base, J lost 1 base, and 15 bases stayed unmatched. Written as DNA, the CDR3 is TGTGCCAGCAGCTTAGTTGAAGGGACAGCACATCAACCGAACACTGAAGCTTTCTTT. Translating it yields CASSLVEGTAHQPNTEAFF.